What follows are 6 T cell receptor beta chains derived from one specimen sequenced in a study of a mutant IDH1 vaccine in newly diagnosed glioma. Specified time point: week 11, during vaccination. A 20-mer mutant IDH1 peptide at 300 ug was injected subcutaneously with topical imiquimod. These TCRs' antigens remain unknown. TCRdb's table, derived via immunoSEQ multiplex PCR, lists solely in-frame clones and lacks some. This sample has more than 50,000 clones, with about 88% found just once. Specimen: PBMCs, collected from a glioma patient whose treatment included an IDH1 peptide vaccine. All receptors come from a man between 35 and 55 years old with glioma.

The chain carries TRBV29-1 and TRBJ2-7; tentatively, D is TRBD2 (6 bases). CDR3 size: 13 residues. V was pared by 6 bases and J by 1 base, with 13 bases between. CDR1 SQVTM and CDR2 ANQGSEA come from the germline V gene. CDR3 in amino acids: CSVTGGISYEQYF. CDR3 bases: TGCAGCGTCACGGGCGGGATTTCCTACGAGCAGTACTTC.

The rearrangement joins TRBV6-1 to TRBJ1-2; a possible D gene is TRBD1 (5 bases). Trimming left V 4 bases short and J 3 bases short, with 15 bases between. The CDR3 totals 15 residues. The germline V gene encodes CDR1 MNHNS and CDR2 SASEGT. The CDR3 nucleotides read TGTGCCAGCAGTGTTGAAATCCAGGGAGACTATGGCTACACCTTC. Encoded protein: CASSVEIQGDYGYTF.

The chain's CDR3 is CASSLNAQGFPTEAFF. The CDR3 nucleotides are TGCGCCAGCAGCCTAAACGCTCAGGGTTTCCCTACTGAAGCTTTCTTT. J is TRBJ1-1 and V is TRBV5-1, with TRBD1 as a possible D gene (5 bases). This CDR3 has 16 residues. Trimming removed 4 bases from V and 5 bases from J, with 21 bases in between. The V gene's germline CDR1 is SGHRS and CDR2 YFSETQ.

The chain is built from TRBV28 and TRBJ2-5; 7 bases fit TRBD2. The CDR3 runs to 15 residues. CDR1 is MDHEN and CDR2 is SYDVKM in the germline V gene. Trimming removed 4 bases from V and 5 bases from J; junction bases left unmatched: 10. The CDR3 bases are TGTGCCAGCAGTTCAGGGAGGGACCATCTGGAGACCCAGTACTTC. This encodes CASSSGRDHLETQYF. Full variable domain (missing parts from reference TRBV28 and TRBJ2-5): DVKVTQSSRYLVKRTGEKVFLECVQDMDHENMFWYRQDPGLGLRLIYFSYDVKMKEKGDIPEGYSVSREKKERFSLILESASTNQTSMYLCASSSGRDHLETQYFGPGTRLLVL.

The chain is built from TRBV18 and TRBJ2-4; D is perhaps TRBD1 (7 bases). Trimming left V 3 bases short and J 0 bases short, with 18 bases between. The germline gives CDR1 KGHSH, CDR2 LQKENI. The CDR3 covers 18 residues. The CDR3 reads CASSPRGGTDIAKNIQYF. CDR3 coding DNA: TGTGCCAGCTCACCTCGAGGAGGGACAGATATAGCCAAAAACATTCAGTACTTC.

This sequence joins TRBV4-1 and TRBJ1-2, with D possibly being TRBD1 (5 bases). The CDR3 covers 14 residues. CDR1 is MGHRA and CDR2 is YSYEKL in the germline V gene. V shed 1 base and J shed 8 bases, with 14 bases lying between them. The CDR3 DNA reads TGCGCCAGCAGCCAAGCGGGGGTGTGGTCGGGCTACACCTTC. The encoded protein is CASSQAGVWSGYTF.